This T cell receptor beta chain emerged from a study of T cell responses to AZD1222 COVID-19 vaccine. The wider study: Second-dose intervals of approximately 4 or approximately 12 weeks were pooled.

The data were produced by immunoSEQ multiplex PCR, yet TCRdb's version contains in-frame clones alone and is incomplete. The profile covers 150,000 to 200,000 clones, with roughly 92% appearing a single time and 2.5% to 3% taken by the ten largest. Germline trimming cut 1 base from V and 2 bases from J; bases unmatched to any gene: 5. The CDR3 runs 15 residues. Per the germline V gene, CDR1 is GTSNPN and CDR2 is SVGIG (reference sequence). This specimen was peripheral blood, taken on day 0 of AZD1222 vaccination. This chain uses TRBV30 with TRBJ2-3; 8 bases line up with TRBD2. The clonotype was recovered from an adult in good health. CDR3 sequence reads: CAWSGGLAPTDTQYF. DNA of the CDR3: TGTGCCTGGAGTGGAGGACTAGCCCCCACAGATACGCAGTATTTT.